Shown below are 10 T cell receptor beta chains from a single sample sequenced in a study of blood T cell repertoires in COVID-19. The data were produced by immunoSEQ multiplex PCR, yet TCRdb's version contains in-frame clones alone and is incomplete. The table has 200,000 to 300,000 clones, 75% to 90% seen once. Sequenced input: PBMCs or T cells enriched from blood (not recorded which). Receptor source: a woman between 40 and 50 years old who had been exposed to COVID-19.

V and J are TRBV28 and TRBJ2-2; 8 nucleotides match TRBD2. The junction had 10 bases not matched to a gene; V was cut back by 7 bases and J by 0 bases. The CDR3 sequence is 17 residues long. In germline, CDR1 is MDHEN, CDR2 SYDVKM. CDR3 DNA: TGTGCCAGCATTACGCCCTTAGCGGGACCGAACACCGGGGAGCTGTTTTTT. Translation: CASITPLAGPNTGELFF.

The V and J genes are TRBV14 and TRBJ1-1, with TRBD1 as a possible D gene (5 bases). The V end was cut by 2 bases, the J end by 5 bases, with 12 bases between. Germline CDR1 is SGHDN and CDR2 is FVKESK. The CDR3 covers 14 residues. The CDR3 spells CASSQRVGGTEAFF. CDR3 DNA sequence: TGTGCCAGCAGCCAAAGGGTGGGGGGGACTGAAGCTTTCTTT.

The chain has TRBV5-1 and TRBJ1-4; TRBD1 agrees at 7 bases. CDR1 is SGHRS, CDR2 YFSETQ, per germline. This CDR3 has 14 amino acids. Trimming removed 5 bases from V and 8 bases from J; junction bases left unmatched: 9. CDR3 DNA sequence: TGCGCCAGCAGTCTCGGGACAGCACTAGAAAAACTGTTTTTT. Its protein is CASSLGTALEKLFF.

This sequence joins TRBV11-2 and TRBJ1-2; 11 bases match TRBD1. This CDR3 spans 15 amino acids. CDR1 is SGHAT and CDR2 is FQNNGV in the germline V gene. The junction had 8 bases not matched to a gene; V was cut back by 3 bases and J by 8 bases. CDR3 sequence: CASSFYGQGAFGYTF. The CDR3, as DNA: TGTGCCAGCAGCTTTTACGGACAGGGGGCTTTCGGCTACACCTTC. Full variable domain (missing parts from reference TRBV11-2 and TRBJ1-2): EAGVAQSPRYKIIEKRQSVAFWCNPISGHATLYWYQQILGQGPKLLIQFQNNGVVDDSQLPKDRFSAERLKGVDSTLKIQPAKLEDSAVYLCASSFYGQGAFGYTFGSGTRLTVV.

The chain joins TRBV30 to TRBJ1-1, with no clear D. This CDR3 spans 10 amino acids. Germline CDR1 and CDR2: GTSNPN and SVGIG (reference sequence). Trimming cost V 8 bases and J 8 bases, with 12 bases left between them. DNA of the CDR3: TGTGCCGCAAAGAGGGCAGAAGCTTTCTTT. Its translation: CAAKRAEAFF.

This chain connects TRBV7-2 to TRBJ2-1, with 10 bases that match TRBD2. The CDR3 sequence is 16 residues long. Germline loops: CDR1 SGHTA, CDR2 FQGNSA. With V trimmed by 3 bases and J by 5 bases, 7 bases remained unmatched. This CDR3 is CASSLLPSGRNNEQFF. In DNA form, the CDR3 reads TGTGCCAGCAGCTTGCTCCCTAGCGGGAGAAACAATGAGCAGTTCTTC.

The V gene is TRBV27, the J gene TRBJ2-1; 13 bases match TRBD2. The CDR3 totals 18 residues. CDR1 is MNHEY and CDR2 is SMNVEV in the germline V gene (reference sequence). The V segment lost 1 base and the J segment 8 bases; nucleotides outside the gene matches: 11. The CDR3 DNA reads TGTGCCAGCAGTTTATTCAGCTGGACTAGCGGGAGTGAAGATGAGCAGTTCTTC. Its protein product is CASSLFSWTSGSEDEQFF.

The V gene is TRBV3-1 (or the pseudogene TRBV3-2), the J gene TRBJ1-6, with 9 bases matching TRBD1. The CDR3 loop spans 16 amino acids. J lost 11 bases, V lost 1 base, and 9 bases had no gene match. The germline CDR1 and CDR2 sequences are LGHDT and YNNKEL (reference sequence). The CDR3 DNA reads TGTGCCAGCAGCCAAGGTTCAGGGACAGGGACCGCACCCCTCCACTTT. This gives the protein CASSQGSGTGTAPLHF.

The table lists this clone with a few counts. The chain employs TRBV27 and TRBJ2-7, with unresolved D. The CDR3 extends over 14 amino acids. V was shortened by 6 bases and J by 0 bases, with 12 bases between the two germline ends. In germline, CDR1 is MNHEY, CDR2 SMNVEV (reference sequence). CDR3 loop: CASRTRLASYEQYV. The CDR3 DNA follows: TGTGCCAGCAGAACCAGACTGGCCTCCTACGAGCAGTACGTC.

The chain links TRBV28 to TRBJ1-5; tentative D call: TRBD1 (6 bases). Trimming removed 2 bases from V and 0 bases from J, with 11 bases in between. Germline lookup yields CDR1 MDHEN and CDR2 SYDVKM. This CDR3 contains 16 residues. CDR3 coding DNA: TGTGCCAGCAGTTTAATCGGGACACATAGCAATCAGCCCCAGCATTTT. Its translation: CASSLIGTHSNQPQHF.